What follows are 3 T cell receptor beta chains derived from one specimen sequenced in a study of blood T cells in healthy people across ages (dated by TCRdb to 2013 to 2016). The library came from 5' RACE. TCRdb records Illumina HiSeq 2500 as the sequencer. The second PCR ran for roughly 7 to 12 cycles and used a J-beta primer mix along with a sample-barcoded 5' primer. TCRdb applied fastp at Q25 and MiXCR to the public reads, then kept only in-frame beta chains. Duplicate CDR3 protein sequences are folded into a single record with the most common DNA and genes. Here the sample has just under 750,000 distinct CDR3 sequences; 22% occur a single time. The ten largest clones capture roughly 22% of the sample. The sequenced sample consisted of blood. These receptors were obtained from a man aged 65-85 years in good health.

The chain links TRBV7-9 to TRBJ2-2; the match to TRBD2 covers 9 bases. Germline V lookup: CDR1 SEHNR, CDR2 FQNEAQ (reference sequence). Trimming at V came to 5 bases and at J to 2 bases, leaving 9 bases not matched to a gene. The CDR3 extends over 17 amino acids. CDR3 in amino acids: CASSKTWTSVNTGELFF. The CDR3 nucleotides are TGTGCCAGCAGCAAGACATGGACTAGCGTAAACACCGGGGAGCTGTTTTTT.

Only a few counts were recorded for this clonotype. The rearrangement links TRBV6-6 to TRBJ2-6; 7 nucleotides align to TRBD1. This CDR3 has 16 residues. Germline V gene sequence: CDR1 MNHNY, CDR2 SVGAGI (reference sequence). J lost 2 bases, V lost 7 bases, and 8 bases had no gene match. CDR3 amino acids: CASTLQGSTGANVLTF. As DNA, the CDR3 is TGTGCCAGCACCCTACAGGGGAGTACTGGGGCCAACGTCCTGACTTTC.

This sequence joins TRBV7-9 and TRBJ2-3; D may be TRBD1 or TRBD2 (5 bases each). The ends were cut back, 5 bases at V and 1 base at J, with 16 bases in the middle. The CDR3 loop spans 16 amino acids. Germline values: CDR1 SEHNR, CDR2 FQNEAQ (reference sequence). The CDR3 protein is CASSPPGPAGTDTQYF. The CDR3 DNA sequence: TGTGCCAGCAGCCCCCCGGGACCAGCGGGCACAGATACGCAGTATTTT.